This T cell receptor beta chain was captured in a study of blood T cell repertoires in COVID-19. Across the study: The United States, Italy and Spain provided the acute and convalescent COVID-19 samples. Sample material is recorded as cDNA or gDNA derived from T cells, B-cell-depleted T cells, or PBMCs.

The germline gives CDR1 MDHEN, CDR2 SYDVKM. Trimming at V came to 5 bases and at J to 2 bases, leaving 7 bases not matched to a gene. The CDR3 covers 15 residues. This clone has a single count. As processed by the authors: How many nucleated cells were present was estimated from reference gene primer amplification. Assay: immunoSEQ multiplex PCR; the TCRdb copy retains only in-frame clones and omits some. Clone size and the V and J calls come from that table; the DNA yielded D and trimming. In the table there are about 83,000 clones, around 86% of which are singletons. The chain employs TRBV28 and TRBJ2-3; 7 bases map to TRBD2. Sequenced: peripheral blood. The source of this sequence is an elderly man with active or convalescent COVID-19. The CDR3 sequence is CASSPPSGLTDTQYF. In DNA, the CDR3 is TGTGCCAGCAGTCCCCCTAGCGGCCTCACAGATACGCAGTATTTT.